These 8 T cell receptor beta chains originate from one sample sequenced in a study of neurological immune-mediated disorders. TCRdb called the 5' RACE reads again in MiXCR, with one record for every CDR3 protein. The sample yields more than 95,000 distinct CDR3 sequences, about 10% seen once. Time point noted: longitudinal time-point 3. Sequenced sample: PBMCs. These receptors were collected from a female donor with HTLV-1-associated myelopathy (HAM/TSP).

This clonotype was counted ten times or more. CDR3 region: CASSHGWTANTEAFF. For the CDR3, the DNA is TGTGCCAGCAGCCATGGCTGGACGGCGAACACTGAAGCTTTCTTT. The chain recombines TRBV5-6 with TRBJ1-1; D unclear. CDR3 length: 15 amino acids. V was shortened by 4 bases and J by 1 base, with 14 bases between the two germline ends. The germline V gene encodes CDR1 SGHDT and CDR2 YYEEEE.

This clonotype was seen many times. The chain joins TRBV5-1 to TRBJ1-2, with D uncertain. Germline V gene data show CDR1 as SGHRS and CDR2 as YFSETQ. The CDR3 covers 13 residues. V was trimmed by 4 bases and J by 2 bases, leaving 9 bases between them. The CDR3 sequence: CASSPLPNYGYTF. CDR3 nucleotide sequence: TGCGCCAGCAGCCCGCTACCGAACTATGGCTACACCTTC.

This clonotype was picked up many times. The V and J genes are TRBV20-1 and TRBJ2-3; 7 bases match TRBD1. This CDR3 region has 15 residues. The ends lost 6 bases at V and 4 bases at J; junction bases unmatched: 13. In germline, CDR1 is DFQATT, CDR2 SNEGSKA (reference sequence). CDR3 nucleotide sequence: TGCAGTGCACCGACAGGGCACCTTGGGGCAGATACGCAGTATTTT. Residues: CSAPTGHLGADTQYF.

This clonotype was observed many times. The gene calls are TRBV5-1 and TRBJ2-7; 9 bases are a match to TRBD1. This CDR3 contains 13 residues. Per the germline V gene, CDR1 is SGHRS and CDR2 is YFSETQ. V dropped 3 bases and J dropped 4; count of bases not matched to a gene: 2. CDR3 region: CASSWGTGYEQYF. CDR3 coding DNA: TGCGCCAGCAGCTGGGGGACAGGGTACGAGCAGTACTTC.

There are many counts of this clonotype. CDR3 nucleotides: TGCAGTGCTAGACTGGGACTAGCGGGGGGTGCTGAGCAGTTCTTC. Translation gives CSARLGLAGGAEQFF. V and J are TRBV20-1 and TRBJ2-1; 15 positions agree with TRBD2. Germline CDR1 reads DFQATT; CDR2 reads SNEGSKA (reference sequence). After removal of 2 bases from V and 9 bases from J, the junction contained 5 bases not matched to a gene. CDR3 size: 15 residues.

This clonotype occurred a few times. The chain uses TRBV28 and TRBJ2-1, with TRBD1 matching 9 bases. CDR1 and CDR2 (germline): MDHEN, SYDVKM. CDR3 length: 16 amino acids. Trimming cost V 5 bases and J 0 bases; bases outside gene matches: 5. The CDR3 nucleotides read TGTGCCAGCAGTCTACCGGGACAGGGCTCCTACAATGAGCAGTTCTTC. Translation gives CASSLPGQGSYNEQFF.

In this sample, this clonotype turned up many times. The V and J genes are TRBV24-1 and TRBJ2-1, with D possibly being TRBD1 or TRBD2 (5 bases each). Germline CDR1 reads KGHDR; CDR2 reads SFDVKD. This CDR3 has 17 residues. With 3 bases removed from V and 2 bases from J, the gap between germline ends came to 16 bases. The CDR3 loop is CATSDSIRDVAYNEQFF. CDR3 in DNA: TGTGCCACCAGTGATAGTATCCGGGACGTTGCCTACAATGAGCAGTTCTTC.

This clonotype has a handful of counts. CDR3 bases: TGTGCCAGCAGTTACTCGGGGAATCTTCGGGCCAACGTCCTGACTTTC. Translating it yields CASSYSGNLRANVLTF. The V gene is TRBV6-5, the J gene TRBJ2-6; D remains ambiguous. V dropped 0 bases and J dropped 5 bases, with 11 bases sitting between them. Germline V gene lookup returns CDR1 MNHEY and CDR2 SVGAGI. CDR3 length: 16 amino acids.